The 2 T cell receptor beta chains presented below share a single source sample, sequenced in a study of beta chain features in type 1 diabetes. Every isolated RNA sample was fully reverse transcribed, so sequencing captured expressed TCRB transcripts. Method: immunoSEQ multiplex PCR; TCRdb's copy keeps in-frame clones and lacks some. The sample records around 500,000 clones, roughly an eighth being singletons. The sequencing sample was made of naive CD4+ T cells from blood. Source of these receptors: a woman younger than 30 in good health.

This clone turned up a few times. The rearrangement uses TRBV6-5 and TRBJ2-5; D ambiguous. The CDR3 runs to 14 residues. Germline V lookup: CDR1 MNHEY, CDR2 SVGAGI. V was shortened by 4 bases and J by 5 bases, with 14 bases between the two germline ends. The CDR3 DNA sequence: TGTGCCAGCAGTTCACTCGCAATCGGCGAGACCCAGTACTTC. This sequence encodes CASSSLAIGETQYF.

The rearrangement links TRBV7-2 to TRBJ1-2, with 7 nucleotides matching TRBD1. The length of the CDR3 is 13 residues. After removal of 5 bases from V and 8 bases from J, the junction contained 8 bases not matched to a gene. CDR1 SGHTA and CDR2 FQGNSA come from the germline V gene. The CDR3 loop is CASSVKGAEGYTF. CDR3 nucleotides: TGTGCCAGCAGCGTTAAGGGGGCTGAGGGCTACACCTTC.